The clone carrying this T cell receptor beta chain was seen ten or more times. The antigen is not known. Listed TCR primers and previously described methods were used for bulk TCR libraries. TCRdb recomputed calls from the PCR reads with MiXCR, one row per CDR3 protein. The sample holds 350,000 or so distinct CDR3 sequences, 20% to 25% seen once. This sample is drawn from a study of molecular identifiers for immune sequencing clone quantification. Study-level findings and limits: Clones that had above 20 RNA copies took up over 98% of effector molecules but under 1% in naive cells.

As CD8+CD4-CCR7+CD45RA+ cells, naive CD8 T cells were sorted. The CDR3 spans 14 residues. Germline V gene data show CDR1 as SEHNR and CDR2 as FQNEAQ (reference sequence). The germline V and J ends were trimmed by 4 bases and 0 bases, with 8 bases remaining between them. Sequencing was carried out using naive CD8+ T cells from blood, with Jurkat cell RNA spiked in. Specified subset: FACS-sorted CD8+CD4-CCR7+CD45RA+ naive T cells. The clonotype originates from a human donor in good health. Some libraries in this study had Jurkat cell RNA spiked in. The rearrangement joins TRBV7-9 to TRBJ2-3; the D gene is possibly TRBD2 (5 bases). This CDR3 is CASSWESSTDTQYF. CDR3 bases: TGTGCCAGCAGCTGGGAGTCTAGCACAGATACGCAGTATTTT.